Listed below are T cell receptor beta chains from one sample, sequenced in a study of blood T cell repertoires in COVID-19. Sequenced by immunoSEQ multiplex PCR; TCRdb stores in-frame clones only, minus some. The data contain about 210,000 clones, more than 70% of them singletons. Source material: peripheral blood. The receptor source for this set is a man between 45 and 60 years old with active or convalescent COVID-19. Each CDR3 is given with its conserved first and last residue. D genes are given only for firm matches. Clone size is given for some rows only: seen once, a few or many times, or a class if the clone is expanded.

d_call	v_call	j_call	clone_size	cdr3_aa	cdr3_nt
TRBD2	TRBV28	TRBJ2-1	-	CASSPRSGRAPRTQFF	TGTGCCAGCAGTCCCAGGAGCGGGAGGGCCCCCCGCACACAGTTCTTC
-	TRBV6-6	TRBJ1-5	-	CASSYSSDSNQPQHF	TGTGCCAGCAGTTACTCGAGTGATAGCAATCAGCCCCAGCATTTT
TRBD1	TRBV19	TRBJ2-4	-	CASSPDRLAKNIQYF	TGTGCCAGTAGTCCGGACAGGCTAGCCAAAAACATTCAGTACTTC
-	TRBV4-2	TRBJ1-1	-	CASSQVQTTNTEAFF	TGTGCCAGCAGCCAAGTACAGACGACGAACACTGAAGCTTTCTTT
-	TRBV5-6	TRBJ1-1	-	CASSWEPGQRAFF	TGTGCCAGCAGCTGGGAACCGGGACAACGCGCTTTCTTT
TRBD1	TRBV19	TRBJ2-2	-	CASSRTGAGELFF	TGTGCCAGTAGTAGAACAGGGGCCGGGGAGCTGTTTTTT
-	TRBV5-5	TRBJ1-6	-	CASSLQGIYNSPLHF	TGTGCCAGCAGCTTACAGGGAATCTATAATTCACCCCTCCACTTT
TRBD1	TRBV25-1	TRBJ1-4	-	CASRRPGQGALGVEKLFF	TGTGCCAGCAGGCGACCGGGACAGGGGGCCTTGGGGGTTGAAAAACTGTTTTTT
TRBD1	TRBV28	TRBJ1-2	-	CASSLLDRDVGGYTF	TGTGCCAGCAGTTTACTGGACAGGGACGTAGGGGGCTACACCTTC
-	TRBV30	TRBJ1-6	-	CAWRNRVNSPLHF	TGTGCCTGGAGGAACAGGGTAAATTCACCCCTCCACTTT
TRBD2	TRBV11-3	TRBJ2-3	-	CASSSGGLTSTDTQYF	TGTGCCAGCAGCTCGGGGGGACTAACCAGCACAGATACGCAGTATTTT
-	TRBV9	TRBJ1-1	once	CASSVGGQSTEAFF	TGTGCCAGCAGCGTAGGAGGTCAGAGCACTGAAGCTTTCTTT
TRBD2	TRBV10-3	TRBJ2-3	-	CAISREVAGGTDTQYF	TGTGCCATCAGTCGGGAGGTAGCGGGGGGAACAGATACGCAGTATTTT
TRBD2	TRBV10-3	TRBJ2-1	-	CAINTGTSVLSPFF	TGTGCCATCAACACCGGGACTAGCGTTCTTAGTCCGTTCTTC
TRBD2	TRBV29-1	TRBJ2-2	-	CSEPSGRRGTGELFF	TGCAGCGAACCTAGCGGGAGGAGAGGCACCGGGGAGCTGTTTTTT
-	TRBV7-7	TRBJ2-1	-	CASSLAPRGEQFF	TGTGCTAGCAGCTTAGCGCCCCGAGGGGAGCAGTTCTTC
-	TRBV7-2	TRBJ1-1	-	CASRASAGVGTEAFF	TGTGCCAGCAGGGCTAGTGCAGGGGTAGGCACTGAAGCTTTCTTT
-	TRBV7-9	TRBJ1-4	many	CASSLGWQGYEKLFF	TGTGCCAGCAGCTTAGGTTGGCAGGGCTATGAAAAACTGTTTTTT
TRBD1	TRBV7-9	TRBJ2-7	once	CASSARDSSYEQYF	TGTGCCAGCAGCGCCCGGGACAGCTCCTACGAGCAGTACTTC
-	TRBV5-4	TRBJ1-1	few	CASSLGAGGSDNTEAFF	TGTGCCAGCAGCTTGGGGGCCGGAGGGAGCGACAACACTGAAGCTTTCTTT
-	TRBV27	TRBJ1-5	-	CASSHDSSRQPQHF	TGTGCCAGCAGTCACGACAGCTCAAGGCAGCCCCAGCATTTT
TRBD1	TRBV7-6	TRBJ1-1	-	CASRGAGGEGEAFF	TGTGCCAGCAGGGGAGCAGGGGGCGAAGGTGAAGCTTTCTTT
-	TRBV5-1	TRBJ2-1	once	CASGGLATEQFF	TGCGCCAGCGGCGGACTCGCAACTGAGCAGTTCTTC
TRBD1	TRBV28	TRBJ1-2	few	CASSTSGTGWDGYTF	TGTGCCAGCAGTACTTCCGGGACAGGGTGGGATGGCTACACCTTC
-	TRBV7-2	TRBJ2-1	-	CASSLLGHSNEQFF	TGTGCCAGCAGCTTACTGGGACATTCTAATGAGCAGTTCTTC
TRBD1	TRBV5-5	TRBJ2-5	once	CASSLDRGGETQYF	TGTGCCAGCAGCCTTGACAGGGGGGGAGAGACCCAGTACTTC
-	TRBV19	TRBJ2-5	-	CASSIISAGYGETQYF	TGTGCCAGTAGTATAATTTCCGCAGGGTATGGAGAGACCCAGTACTTC
-	TRBV7-8	TRBJ2-1	-	CASSLDQGLRGYNEQFF	TGTGCCAGCAGCTTAGACCAGGGGCTGCGCGGCTACAATGAGCAGTTCTTC
-	TRBV19	TRBJ1-5	-	CASSDLTALFPFPQHF	TGTGCCAGTAGTGATCTGACAGCCCTTTTCCCCTTTCCCCAGCATTTT
-	TRBV7-3	TRBJ2-5	few	CASSLSSGETQYF	TGTGCCAGCAGCTTAAGTTCGGGAGAGACCCAGTACTTC
TRBD2	TRBV30	TRBJ2-1	-	CAIIAGANEQFF	TGTGCCATCATAGCGGGAGCAAATGAGCAGTTCTTC
-	TRBV5-6	TRBJ1-5	-	CASSLGQYSNQPQHF	TGTGCCAGCAGCTTGGGACAGTATAGCAATCAGCCCCAGCATTTT
-	TRBV7-6	TRBJ2-2	few	CASSLVRQPNTGELFF	TGTGCCAGCAGCTTAGTAAGACAGCCGAACACCGGGGAGCTGTTTTTT
-	TRBV7-2	TRBJ2-6	-	CASSPQGSGANVLTF	TGTGCCAGCAGCCCGCAGGGCTCTGGGGCCAACGTCCTGACTTTC
-	TRBV6-6	TRBJ2-3	many	CASSPGGWSTDTQYF	TGTGCCAGCAGCCCTGGGGGGTGGAGCACAGATACGCAGTATTTT
TRBD2	TRBV18	TRBJ2-2	-	CASSPGLAGVGELFF	TGTGCCAGCTCACCGGGACTAGCGGGAGTCGGGGAGCTGTTTTTT
-	TRBV5-6	TRBJ1-2	-	CASSPDTRTYGYTF	TGTGCCAGCAGCCCGGACACGAGAACCTATGGCTACACCTTC
TRBD1	TRBV5-8	TRBJ1-5	-	CASSSGTGGQLDQPQHF	TGTGCCAGCAGCTCCGGGACAGGGGGCCAGTTAGATCAGCCCCAGCATTTT
-	TRBV7-2	TRBJ2-3	-	CASSLEGADTQYF	TGTGCCAGCAGCTTAGAAGGGGCAGATACGCAGTATTTT
TRBD2	TRBV5-4	TRBJ2-7	-	CASSHGTSGRGINEQYF	TGTGCCAGCAGCCATGGGACTAGCGGGAGAGGGATAAACGAGCAGTACTTC
-	TRBV19	TRBJ1-2	-	CASSMGLGYGYTF	TGTGCCAGTAGTATGGGACTGGGCTATGGCTACACCTTC
TRBD1	TRBV4-1	TRBJ2-1	-	CASSQGTWDRRYNEQFF	TGCGCCAGCAGCCAAGGAACTTGGGACAGAAGGTACAATGAGCAGTTCTTC
-	TRBV6-5	TRBJ1-1	few	CASSYGGVNTEAFF	TGTGCCAGCAGTTACGGGGGGGTGAACACTGAAGCTTTCTTT
TRBD2	TRBV9	TRBJ2-2	-	CASSLTAGEGITGELFF	TGTGCCAGCAGTCTTACAGCGGGAGAAGGGATAACCGGGGAGCTGTTTTTT
-	TRBV18	TRBJ1-1	-	CASSLQGRNDEAFF	TGTGCCAGCTCACTGCAGGGGCGAAACGATGAAGCTTTCTTT
-	TRBV30	TRBJ2-5	-	CAWKPQETQYF	TGTGCCTGGAAGCCCCAAGAGACCCAGTACTTC
TRBD1	TRBV18	TRBJ1-6	once	CASSPRGQGDSPLHF	TGTGCCAGCTCACCACGGGGACAGGGCGATTCACCCCTCCACTTT
TRBD1	TRBV19	TRBJ1-2	-	CASSVTGGVGYGYTF	TGTGCCAGTAGTGTTACAGGGGGCGTTGGCTATGGCTACACCTTC
-	TRBV9	TRBJ1-2	-	CASSVAGSAGYGYTF	TGTGCCAGCAGCGTAGCTGGAAGCGCGGGGTATGGCTACACCTTC
TRBD1	TRBV6-5	TRBJ2-6	-	CASWRTGGANVLTF	TGTGCCAGCTGGAGGACAGGCGGTGCCAACGTCCTGACTTTC
TRBD1	TRBV9	TRBJ2-1	-	CASDSGGSYNEQFF	TGTGCCAGCGATTCAGGGGGCTCCTACAATGAGCAGTTCTTC
-	TRBV28	TRBJ1-5	-	CASFTGTQPQHF	TGTGCCAGCTTCACAGGGACCCAGCCCCAGCATTTT
TRBD2	TRBV19	TRBJ2-1	-	CASSIRTSGRANEQFF	TGTGCCAGTAGTATCAGGACTAGCGGGAGAGCCAATGAGCAGTTCTTC
TRBD2	TRBV5-8	TRBJ2-7	-	CASSRTSGYEQYF	TGTGCCAGCAGCCGGACTAGCGGGTACGAGCAGTACTTC